This is a list of T cell receptor beta chains from one sample in a study of CD8+CD57+ T cells in acquired aplastic anemia. MiXCR, run by TCRdb on the reads, gives a single entry per CDR3 protein. Of fewer than 85,000 distinct CDR3 sequences detected, approximately 70% appear once; the ten largest clones hold roughly 80%. The source material was sorted CD4+, CD8+, or CD8+CD57+ T cells (not recorded which) from PBMCs. These receptors were collected from a human donor with aplastic anemia. The CDR3 runs from the conserved cysteine through the conserved F or W. A D gene is named only where the DNA matches it firmly.

CSARGDGLAGVEQFF,15,TRBV20-1,TRBJ2-1,TRBD2
CASSSRTEHTGELFF,15,TRBV7-2,TRBJ2-2,.
CASTFGTETSYSNQPQHF,18,TRBV7-8,TRBJ1-5,.
CASSPTSGRTGTDTQYF,17,TRBV11-1,TRBJ2-3,TRBD2
CASSTLETQYF,11,TRBV7-6,.,.
CASSLGRHNSPLHF,14,TRBV5-5,TRBJ1-6,.
CASTGTGAGEQYF,13,TRBV25-1,TRBJ2-7,TRBD1
CASSVNGGYEQYF,13,TRBV12-3/TRBV12-4,TRBJ2-7,.
CASSVGQTFNEQFF,14,TRBV19,TRBJ2-1,TRBD1
CASRRDSSSYNEQFF,15,TRBV12-3/TRBV12-4,TRBJ2-1,.
CASSRDWVGDTQYF,14,TRBV2,TRBJ2-3,.
CASSSGTGRTNYGYTF,16,TRBV11-1,TRBJ1-2,TRBD1
CASSEGPRDTQYF,13,TRBV6-1,TRBJ2-3,.
CSARDGDRGTHEQYF,15,TRBV20-1,TRBJ2-7,TRBD1
CASSLQGPAEAFF,13,TRBV19,TRBJ1-1,.
CASTAGTGGAFF,12,TRBV27,TRBJ1-1,TRBD1
CAISRQGAAAGAGELFF,17,TRBV10-3,TRBJ2-2,TRBD1
CASSSVSVGAGSPLHF,16,TRBV11-2,TRBJ1-6,.
CSVLVINSYEQYF,13,TRBV29-1,TRBJ2-7,.
CATSETPPTFYEQYF,15,TRBV24-1,TRBJ2-7,.
CASGDYEQYF,10,TRBV2,TRBJ2-7,.
CASSTGTGLSYEQYF,15,TRBV19,TRBJ2-7,TRBD1
CASQEHLGEKLFF,13,TRBV6-1,TRBJ1-4,.
CASSGNSNNEQFF,13,TRBV7-7,TRBJ2-1,.
CASSLAGGGTDTQYF,15,TRBV5-1,TRBJ2-3,TRBD2
CASTLAPSQPQHF,13,TRBV7-8,TRBJ1-5,.
CASSLRRHYGYTF,13,TRBV7-2,TRBJ1-2,.
CASSMRTGELFF,12,TRBV19,TRBJ2-2,.
CATSRDRETQYF,12,TRBV15,TRBJ2-5,.
CSVVGSPYQPQHF,13,TRBV29-1,TRBJ1-5,.
CASSLGGQGGQETQYF,16,TRBV14,TRBJ2-5,.
CASSDGGTGANYGYTF,16,TRBV2,TRBJ1-2,.
CSAPDSGRTDTQYF,14,TRBV20-1,TRBJ2-3,TRBD2
CASSLTGGPYGYTF,14,TRBV25-1,TRBJ1-2,.
CASSVVGGGNEQFF,14,TRBV9,TRBJ2-1,TRBD2
CASSPAVDTQYF,12,TRBV7-9,TRBJ2-3,.
CASSLGTYYGYTF,13,TRBV7-9,TRBJ1-2,.
CASSLAAWGNTEAFF,15,TRBV7-9,TRBJ1-1,.
CASSESAFGYTF,12,TRBV2,TRBJ1-2,.
CASSRGQQETQYF,13,TRBV7-9,TRBJ2-5,.
CASSSRGLSSYEQYF,15,TRBV5-6,TRBJ2-7,.
CASYTGGTEAFF,12,TRBV2,TRBJ1-1,TRBD1